The sequence of this T cell receptor (beta chain) was determined in a study of shared clonotypes between healthy human individuals. Measured with immunoSEQ multiplex PCR; TCRdb has only the in-frame clones, and not every one. The sample yields nearly 500,000 clones, 75% to 85% seen once. The ends were cut back, 10 bases at V and 1 base at J, with 11 bases in the middle. The CDR3 runs 13 residues. Germline V gene data show CDR1 as MNHNY and CDR2 as SVGAGI (reference sequence). Sequencing was performed on PBMCs. The receptor was isolated from a woman aged 40 to 50 in good health. Some clones in this sample may be carry-over from other donors' samples. The chain employs TRBV6-6 and TRBJ1-5; tentatively, D is TRBD1 (5 bases). CDR3: CATDRDSNQPQHF. The DNA of the CDR3 is TGTGCCACCGACCGGGACAGCAATCAGCCCCAGCATTTT.